The 22 T cell receptor beta chains given below trace back to one sample, sequenced in a study of regulatory T cells in long-lasting Graves disease. Time point meaning: persistent/refractory GD, antithyroid drugs over 5 years with positive TRAb. Extracted RNA from PBMCs served as the source of the TCR library. Building the TCR beta libraries relied on iRepertoire HTBI primers, and CDR3 regions underwent Arm-PCR. TCRdb redid the calling of the multiplex PCR reads with MiXCR, one entry per CDR3 protein. The data show hundreds of thousands of distinct CDR3 sequences, less than 25% seen once. Sequences were derived from peripheral blood mononuclear cells (PBMCs), sampled when the disease was refractory, from a patient treated with antithyroid drugs. The receptors derive from a female donor with Graves disease.

In regard to this clonotype: No conserved phenylalanine or tryptophan ends this CDR3, so it is likely a read error. The V gene is TRBV9, the J gene TRBJ1-2, with D maybe TRBD1 (6 bases). The CDR3 sequence is 16 residues long. Germline V gene data show CDR1 as SGDLS and CDR2 as YYNGEE. The V end lost 0 bases, the J end lost 3 bases, and 15 bases lay between the germline ends. DNA of the CDR3: TGTGCCAGCAGCGTAGAAGCGGGGGGGCTCGACTATGGCTACACCCTC. Protein: CASSVEAGGLDYGYTL.

This clonotype occurred many times. J is TRBJ2-7 and V is TRBV27; D is unclear. The CDR3 is 14 residues long. V lost 4 bases to trimming and J lost 0 bases, with 10 bases between them. The germline CDR1 and CDR2 sequences are MNHEY and SMNVEV (reference sequence). CDR3 in DNA: TGTGCCAGCAGTTCATGGACGGTCTCCTACGAGCAGTACTTC. This translates into CASSSWTVSYEQYF.

This clonotype was seen more than once but under ten times. J is TRBJ1-4 and V is TRBV19; possible D gene TRBD1, 5 bases. Looked up from germline, CDR1 is LNHDA and CDR2 is SQIVND (reference sequence). This CDR3 spans 19 amino acids. Trimming removed 11 bases at V and 4 bases at J, with 32 bases between. In nucleotides, the CDR3 is TGTGCCTTTTCTGGCCCCCGGCCCCATCGGGGGGAAAATAATGAAAAACTGTTTTTT. Translating it yields CAFSGPRPHRGENNEKLFF.

This clonotype was observed many times. The rearrangement links TRBV7-9 to TRBJ2-7, with TRBD1 matching over 9 bases. The V segment lost 5 bases and the J segment 4 bases; nucleotides outside the gene matches: 6. The CDR3 has 14 residues. The germline V gene has CDR1 SEHNR and CDR2 FQNEAQ (reference sequence). CDR3 DNA sequence: TGTGCCAGCAGCGGGGGACAGGGTGCTTACGAGCAGTACTTC. Its translation is CASSGGQGAYEQYF.

This clonotype has more than one count but fewer than ten. The chain uses TRBV29-1 and TRBJ2-1; 12 positions match TRBD2. Germline V CDR1 and CDR2: SQVTM, ANQGSEA. The CDR3 covers 14 residues. Unmatched junction bases numbered 6, after V lost 6 bases and J lost 6 bases. CDR3 bases: TGCAGCGTGACTAGCGGGAGAGTAGGCAATGAGCAGTTCTTC. Translation gives CSVTSGRVGNEQFF.

This clonotype was observed a handful of times. This chain connects TRBV29-1 to TRBJ2-7, with 7 bases that match TRBD1. V was clipped by 4 bases and J by 3 bases; unmatched bases: 3. Germline CDR1 is SQVTM and CDR2 is ANQGSEA. This CDR3 has 12 amino acids. CDR3 protein: CSVGDRFYEQYF. The CDR3 nucleotides are TGCAGCGTTGGGGACAGATTCTACGAGCAGTACTTC.

This clonotype was counted at least ten times. The chain links TRBV24-1 to TRBJ2-5; TRBD2 matches at 10 bases. This CDR3 region has 18 residues. V lost 3 bases, J lost 2 bases, and 11 bases stayed unmatched. Germline loops: CDR1 KGHDR, CDR2 SFDVKD. CDR3: CATSDRRLAGGTQETQYF. Here the CDR3 DNA reads TGTGCCACCAGTGATCGCCGACTAGCGGGTGGAACTCAAGAGACCCAGTACTTC.

V and J are TRBV14 and TRBJ1-1; D may be TRBD1 (5 bases). Germline V gene data show CDR1 as SGHDN and CDR2 as FVKESK. V was shortened by 0 bases and J by 2 bases, with 10 bases between the two germline ends. CDR3 length equals 15 residues. The CDR3: CASSQDLGVNTEAFF. The CDR3 DNA follows: TGTGCCAGCAGCCAAGATCTGGGGGTCAACACTGAAGCTTTCTTT.

V and J are TRBV7-3 and TRBJ2-3, with a weak D call TRBD2 (6 bases). Trimming took off 2 bases at V and 1 base at J, with 13 bases between the two ends. The CDR3 totals 16 residues. Germline V gene sequence: CDR1 SGHTA, CDR2 FQGTGA. Written as DNA, the CDR3 is TGTGCCAGCAGCTTATCAAACGGGAGAGGCACAGATACGCAGTATTTT. Its translation: CASSLSNGRGTDTQYF.

The genes are TRBV11-2 and TRBJ2-1, with a possible D match to TRBD1 (6 bases). Germline V gene data show CDR1 as SGHAT and CDR2 as FQNNGV. Trimming pared 5 bases from V and 0 bases from J, leaving 11 bases between. The CDR3 covers 15 residues. The CDR3 loop is CASSMTGASYNEQFF. CDR3 bases: TGTGCCAGCAGCATGACAGGAGCCTCCTACAATGAGCAGTTCTTC.

There are a few counts of this clonotype. The chain has TRBV4-1 and TRBJ1-2; possible D gene TRBD1, 6 bases. Per germline, CDR1 MGHRA and CDR2 YSYEKL. This CDR3 spans 16 amino acids. Trimming took off 2 bases at V and 7 bases at J, with 20 bases between the two ends. CDR3 in amino acids: CASSQPAFGKGGGYTF. The CDR3 nucleotides are TGCGCCAGCAGCCAACCCGCTTTCGGGAAAGGGGGTGGCTACACCTTC.

The J gene is TRBJ2-3, the V gene TRBV28; D unresolved. V was shortened by 5 bases and J by 7 bases, with 16 bases between the two germline ends. The CDR3 spans 14 residues. Germline CDR1 is MDHEN and CDR2 is SYDVKM. The CDR3 coding sequence is TGTGCCAGCAGTCCCCGCGGAAGAAACTATACGCAGTATTTT. Protein sequence: CASSPRGRNYTQYF.

This clonotype was recorded many times. The chain recombines TRBV29-1 with TRBJ2-7; TRBD2 might be the D (7 bases). The CDR3 has 14 amino acids. Germline V gene sequence: CDR1 SQVTM, CDR2 ANQGSEA. Trimming took off 0 bases at V and 4 bases at J, with 13 bases between the two ends. The CDR3 reads CSVEDPRGGYEQYF. CDR3 nucleotides: TGCAGCGTTGAAGATCCAAGGGGGGGGTACGAGCAGTACTTC.

This chain joins TRBV27 and TRBJ1-6, with a possible D match to TRBD1 (6 bases). Germline V gene lookup returns CDR1 MNHEY and CDR2 SMNVEV (reference sequence). CDR3 length: 14 residues. Trimming removed 5 bases from V and 7 bases from J, with 12 bases in between. CDR3 region: CASSMTGVNSPLHF. Written as DNA, the CDR3 is TGTGCCAGCAGTATGACAGGCGTAAATTCACCCCTCCACTTT.

About this clonotype: The germline gene is not matched at one end of the junction; a read error may be the cause. This rearrangement joins TRBV5-1 to TRBJ2-2; TRBD2 is a possible D gene (5 bases). The V gene's germline CDR1 is SGHRS and CDR2 YFSETQ. The CDR3 has 16 amino acids. CDR3 sequence (DNA): TGTGCCAGCAGCGTATACGAGACCTACGGGGCCGGGGAGCTGTTTTTT. Translated: CASSVYETYGAGELFF.

In its sample, this clonotype was seen many times. The genes are TRBV7-8 and TRBJ2-5, with a weak D call TRBD1 (5 bases). Between the trimmed V and J ends, which lost 5 bases and 5 bases, there was a span of 12 bases. The CDR3 consists of 13 residues. Germline loops: CDR1 SGHVS, CDR2 FQNEAQ. In DNA form, the CDR3 reads TGTGCCAGCAGCCCGCAGGGAATGGAGACCCAGTACTTC. This translates into CASSPQGMETQYF.

This clonotype appeared a few times. The CDR3 protein is CAWSRDRVSSYNSPLHF. Written as DNA, the CDR3 is TGTGCCTGGAGTAGGGACAGGGTGAGCTCCTATAATTCACCCCTCCACTTT. This sequence joins TRBV30 and TRBJ1-6, with 9 bases that match TRBD1. Germline V lookup: CDR1 GTSNPN, CDR2 SVGIG (reference sequence). Trimming took 2 bases from V and 0 from J; bases not matched to a gene: 5. CDR3 length equals 17 residues.

This clonotype was observed a few times. The V gene is TRBV5-1, the J gene TRBJ1-1; D unclear. CDR3 length equals 15 residues. The germline V gene has CDR1 SGHRS and CDR2 YFSETQ. Trimming removed 4 bases at V and 4 bases at J, with 17 bases between. The CDR3 DNA reads TGCGCCAGCAGCACTCTCCTAGGTAGTAGCACTGAAGCTTTCTTT. The encoded protein is CASSTLLGSSTEAFF.

The rearrangement links TRBV20-1 to TRBJ2-7, with TRBD1 matching 9 bases. Unmatched junction bases numbered 10, after V lost 2 bases and J lost 2 bases. The CDR3 has 16 amino acids. The germline V gene encodes CDR1 DFQATT and CDR2 SNEGSKA (reference sequence). This CDR3 is CSARSIDRGVAYEQYF. The CDR3 nucleotides are TGCAGTGCTAGATCAATCGACAGGGGGGTGGCCTACGAGCAGTACTTC.

The table lists this clonotype with many counts. The V and J genes are TRBV24-1 and TRBJ2-1, with D unresolved. V was trimmed by 2 bases and J by 4 bases, leaving 5 bases between them. Per the germline V gene, CDR1 is KGHDR and CDR2 is SFDVKD. The CDR3 has 13 residues. CDR3 amino acids: CATSDSQYNEQFF. CDR3 nucleotides: TGTGCCACCAGTGATTCCCAGTACAATGAGCAGTTCTTC.

The table lists this clonotype with many counts. The rearrangement links TRBV12-3 or TRBV12-4 to TRBJ2-7; 10 bases align to TRBD1. The CDR3 length is 13 residues. V dropped 6 bases and J dropped 4; count of bases not matched to a gene: 3. The CDR3 is CASRRTGGYEQYF. CDR3 in DNA: TGTGCCAGCAGAAGGACAGGGGGTTACGAGCAGTACTTC.

This clonotype was picked up many times. The rearrangement uses TRBV3-1 and TRBJ1-2; D gene uncertain. The germline gives CDR1 LGHDT, CDR2 YNNKEL (reference sequence). The CDR3 totals 14 residues. Trimming removed 4 bases from V and 6 bases from J, with 15 bases in between. Here the CDR3 DNA reads TGTGCCAGCAGCCCGACGTGGCGGGCTCATGGCTACACCTTC. Its protein product is CASSPTWRAHGYTF.